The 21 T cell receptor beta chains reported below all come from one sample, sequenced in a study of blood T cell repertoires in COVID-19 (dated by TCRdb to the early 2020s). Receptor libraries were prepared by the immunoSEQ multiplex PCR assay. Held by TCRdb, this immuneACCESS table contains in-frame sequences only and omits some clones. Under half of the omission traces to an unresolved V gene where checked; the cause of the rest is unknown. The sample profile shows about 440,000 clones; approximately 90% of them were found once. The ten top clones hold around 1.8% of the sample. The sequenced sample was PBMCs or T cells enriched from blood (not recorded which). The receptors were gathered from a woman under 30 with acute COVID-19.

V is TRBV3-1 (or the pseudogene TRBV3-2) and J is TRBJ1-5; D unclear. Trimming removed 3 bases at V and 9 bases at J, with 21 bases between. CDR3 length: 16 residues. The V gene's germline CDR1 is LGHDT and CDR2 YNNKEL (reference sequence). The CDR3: CASSQSESGFRGPQHF. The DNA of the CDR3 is TGTGCCAGCAGCCAGTCCGAAAGCGGTTTTCGGGGGCCCCAGCATTTT.

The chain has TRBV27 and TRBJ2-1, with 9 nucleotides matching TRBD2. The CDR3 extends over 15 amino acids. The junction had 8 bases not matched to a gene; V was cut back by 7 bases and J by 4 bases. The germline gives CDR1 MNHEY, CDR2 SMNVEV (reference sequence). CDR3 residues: CASILRLAGYNEQFF. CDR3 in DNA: TGTGCCAGCATATTACGGCTAGCGGGATACAATGAGCAGTTCTTC.

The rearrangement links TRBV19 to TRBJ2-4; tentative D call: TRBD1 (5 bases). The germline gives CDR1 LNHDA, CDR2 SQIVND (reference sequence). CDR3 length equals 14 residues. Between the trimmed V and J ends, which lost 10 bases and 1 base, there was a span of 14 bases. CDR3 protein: CATGRVEAKNIQYF. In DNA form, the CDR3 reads TGTGCCACCGGCAGGGTGGAGGCCAAAAACATTCAGTACTTC.

The chain's CDR3 is CASSELSNQPQHF. DNA for the CDR3: TGTGCCAGCAGTGAACTTAGCAATCAGCCCCAGCATTTT. The chain uses TRBV6-1 and TRBJ1-5; the D is unclear. CDR3 length equals 13 residues. From germline, CDR1 is MNHNS and CDR2 SASEGT. The V end lost 2 bases, the J end lost 0 bases, and 2 bases lay between the germline ends.

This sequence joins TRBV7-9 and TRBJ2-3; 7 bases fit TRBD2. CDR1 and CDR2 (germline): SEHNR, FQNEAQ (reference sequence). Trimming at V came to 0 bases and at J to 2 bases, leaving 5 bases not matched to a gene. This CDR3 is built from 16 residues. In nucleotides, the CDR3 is TGTGCCAGCAGCTTAGCGAGCGGGGAATTCACAGATACGCAGTATTTT. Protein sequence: CASSLASGEFTDTQYF.

CDR3 protein: CSVAPGQGDRTYF. The CDR3 coding sequence is TGCAGCGTAGCACCGGGACAGGGGGATAGGACGTACTTC. The rearrangement joins TRBV29-1 to TRBJ2-7, with TRBD1 identical over 11 bases. The ends lost 6 bases at V and 12 bases at J; junction bases unmatched: 13. There are 13 residues in the CDR3. Germline-derived CDR1 and CDR2 are SQVTM and ANQGSEA.

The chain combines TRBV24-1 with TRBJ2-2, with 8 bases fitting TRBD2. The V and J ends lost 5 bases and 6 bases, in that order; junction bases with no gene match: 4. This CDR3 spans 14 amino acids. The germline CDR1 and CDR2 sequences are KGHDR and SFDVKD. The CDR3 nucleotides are TGTGCCACCAGTGCGGGGGGGCCGTCCGGGGAGCTGTTTTTT. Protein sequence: CATSAGGPSGELFF.

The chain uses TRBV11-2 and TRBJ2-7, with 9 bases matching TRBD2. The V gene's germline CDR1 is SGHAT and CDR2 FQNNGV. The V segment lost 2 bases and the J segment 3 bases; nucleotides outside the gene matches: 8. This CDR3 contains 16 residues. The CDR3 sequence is CASSLTMGLAGYEQYF. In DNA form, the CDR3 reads TGTGCCAGCAGCTTAACGATGGGACTAGCCGGCTACGAGCAGTACTTC.

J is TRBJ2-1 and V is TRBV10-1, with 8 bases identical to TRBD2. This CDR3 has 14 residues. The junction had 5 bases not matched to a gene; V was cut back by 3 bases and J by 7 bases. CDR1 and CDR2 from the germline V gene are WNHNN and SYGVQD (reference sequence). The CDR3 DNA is TGCGCCAGCAGTGACCCGGGAGGGCCAAATGAGCAGTTCTTC. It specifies CASSDPGGPNEQFF.

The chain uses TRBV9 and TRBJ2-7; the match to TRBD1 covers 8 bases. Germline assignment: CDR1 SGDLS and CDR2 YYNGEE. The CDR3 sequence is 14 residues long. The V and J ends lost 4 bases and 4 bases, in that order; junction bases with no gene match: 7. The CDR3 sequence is CASSLGQGEYEQYF. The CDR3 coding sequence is TGTGCCAGCAGCTTAGGACAGGGAGAATACGAGCAGTACTTC.

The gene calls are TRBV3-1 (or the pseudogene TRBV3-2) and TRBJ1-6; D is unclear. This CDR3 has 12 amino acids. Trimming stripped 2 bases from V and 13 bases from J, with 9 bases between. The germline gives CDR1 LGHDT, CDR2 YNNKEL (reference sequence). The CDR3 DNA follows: TGTGCCAGCAGCCAACAGGAGGACCCCCTCCACTTT. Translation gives CASSQQEDPLHF.

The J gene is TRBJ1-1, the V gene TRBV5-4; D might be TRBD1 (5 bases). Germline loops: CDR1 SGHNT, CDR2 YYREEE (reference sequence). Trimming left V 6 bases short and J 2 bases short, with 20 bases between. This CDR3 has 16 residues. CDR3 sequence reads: CASTLGPTVSNTEAFF. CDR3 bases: TGTGCCAGCACCCTGGGGCCTACCGTGTCTAACACTGAAGCTTTCTTT. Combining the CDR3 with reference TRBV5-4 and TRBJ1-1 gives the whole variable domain ETGVTQSPTHLIKTRGQQVTLRCSSQSGHNTVSWYQQALGQGPQFIFQYYREEENGRGNFPPRFSGLQFPNYSSELNVNALELDDSALYLCASTLGPTVSNTEAFFGQGTRLTVV.

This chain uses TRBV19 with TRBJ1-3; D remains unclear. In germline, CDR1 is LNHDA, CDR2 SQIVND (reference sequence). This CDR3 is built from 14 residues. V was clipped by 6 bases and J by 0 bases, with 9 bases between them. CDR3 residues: CASRKQYSGNTIYF. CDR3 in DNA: TGTGCCAGTAGAAAACAGTACTCTGGAAACACCATATATTTT.

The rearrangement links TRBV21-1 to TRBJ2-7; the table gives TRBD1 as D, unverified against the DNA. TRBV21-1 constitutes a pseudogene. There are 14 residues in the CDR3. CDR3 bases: TGTGCCAGCAGCGGACAGTACCTGAGCTACGAGCAGTACTTC. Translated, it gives CASSGQYLSYEQYF.

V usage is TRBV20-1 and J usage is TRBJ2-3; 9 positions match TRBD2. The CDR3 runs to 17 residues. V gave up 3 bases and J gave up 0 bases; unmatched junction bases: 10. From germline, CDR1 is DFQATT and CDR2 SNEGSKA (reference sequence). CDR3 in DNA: TGCAGTGCTAGTTTCCTAGCGGGGATGCCGAGCACAGATACGCAGTATTTT. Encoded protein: CSASFLAGMPSTDTQYF.

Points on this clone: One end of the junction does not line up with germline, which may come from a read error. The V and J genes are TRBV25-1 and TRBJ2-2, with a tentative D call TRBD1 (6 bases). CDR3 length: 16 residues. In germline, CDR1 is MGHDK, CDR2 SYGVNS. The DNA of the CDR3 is TGTGCCAGCAGTGAATTCACAGGGAAGAACCCCGGGGAGCTGTTTTTT. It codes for CASSEFTGKNPGELFF.

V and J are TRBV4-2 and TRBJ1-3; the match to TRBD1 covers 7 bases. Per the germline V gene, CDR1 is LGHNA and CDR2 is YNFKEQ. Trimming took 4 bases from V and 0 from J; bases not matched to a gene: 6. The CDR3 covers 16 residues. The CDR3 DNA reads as TGTGCCAGCAGCCTTCACAGGGGCAGCTCTGGAAACACCATATATTTT. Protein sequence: CASSLHRGSSGNTIYF.

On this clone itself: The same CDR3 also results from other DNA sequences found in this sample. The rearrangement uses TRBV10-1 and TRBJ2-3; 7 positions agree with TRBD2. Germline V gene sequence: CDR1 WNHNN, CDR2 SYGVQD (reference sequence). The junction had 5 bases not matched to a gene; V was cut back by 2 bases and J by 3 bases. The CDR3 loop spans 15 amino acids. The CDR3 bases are TGCGCCAGCAGTGAGCTGGTGGGGGGGACAGATACGCAGTATTTT. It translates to CASSELVGGTDTQYF.

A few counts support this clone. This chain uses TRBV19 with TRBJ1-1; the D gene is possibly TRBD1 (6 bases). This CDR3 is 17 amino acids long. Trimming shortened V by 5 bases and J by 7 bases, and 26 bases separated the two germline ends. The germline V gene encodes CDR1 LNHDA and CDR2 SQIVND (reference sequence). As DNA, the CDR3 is TGTGCCAGTAGTCCCCATCTGACAGGAAGGAACAAAGGTGAAGCTTTCTTT. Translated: CASSPHLTGRNKGEAFF.

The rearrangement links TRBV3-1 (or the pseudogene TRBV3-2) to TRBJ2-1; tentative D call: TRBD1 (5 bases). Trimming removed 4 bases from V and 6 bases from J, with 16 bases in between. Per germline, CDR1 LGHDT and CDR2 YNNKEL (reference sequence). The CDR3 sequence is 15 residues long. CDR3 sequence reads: CASSRRDLTGNEQFF. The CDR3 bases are TGTGCCAGCAGCCGCCGCGATCTCACAGGCAATGAGCAGTTCTTC.

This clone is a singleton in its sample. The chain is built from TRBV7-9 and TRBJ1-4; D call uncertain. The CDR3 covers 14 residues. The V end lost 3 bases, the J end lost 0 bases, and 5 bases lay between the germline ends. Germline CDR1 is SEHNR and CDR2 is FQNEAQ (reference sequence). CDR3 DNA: TGTGCCAGCAGCTTCGGTACAACTAATGAAAAACTGTTTTTT. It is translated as CASSFGTTNEKLFF.